The next 19 T cell receptor beta chains were all read from a single sample in a study of CD8+CD57+ T cells in acquired aplastic anemia. Flow cytometry had shown expanded CD8+CD57+ cells in the patients chosen for sequencing. Profiles of TCR beta VDJ and CDR3 were generated from a genomic DNA template. One entry per CDR3 protein, called by TCRdb with MiXCR from the reads. The sample lists approximately 260,000 distinct CDR3 sequences, approximately 80% occurring once. The sample comprised sorted CD4+, CD8+, or CD8+CD57+ T cells (not recorded which) from PBMCs. Receptors originate from a human donor with aplastic anemia.

The rearrangement joins TRBV5-1 to TRBJ1-1, with D maybe TRBD1 (6 bases). The CDR3 has 15 amino acids. CDR1 SGHRS and CDR2 YFSETQ come from the germline V gene. V shed 2 bases and J shed 4 bases, with 15 bases lying between them. CDR3 loop: CASSLEQGFFTEAFF. The DNA for the CDR3 is TGCGCCAGCAGCTTAGAACAGGGATTCTTCACTGAAGCTTTCTTT.

This clonotype was counted only a few times. The CDR3 end shows no conserved phenylalanine or tryptophan, and so a read error is likely. It is unclear where the CDR3 begins or ends on the DNA, so no DNA is shown, and the CDR3 is as TCRdb lists it. This chain uses TRBV7-3 with TRBJ2-3. The CDR3 length equals 13 residues, ends included. Germline V gene sequence: CDR1 SGHTA, CDR2 FQGTGA. CDR3 sequence: CASSPLGSTDTQY.

This clonotype was found once. The rearrangement links TRBV25-1 to TRBJ2-7; weak D call: TRBD1 (5 bases). Germline CDR1 reads MGHDK; CDR2 reads SYGVNS. This CDR3 has 17 residues. With 4 bases removed from V and 2 bases from J, the gap between germline ends came to 21 bases. The CDR3 protein is CASSGRYTTESTYEQYF. The CDR3 region has the DNA TGTGCCAGCAGTGGGCGCTACACGACAGAGAGTACCTACGAGCAGTACTTC.

V and J are TRBV5-5 and TRBJ2-7; D not resolved. This CDR3 spans 11 amino acids. The ends were cut back, 0 bases at V and 10 bases at J, with 8 bases in the middle. CDR1 and CDR2 (germline): SGHKS, YYEKEE (reference sequence). CDR3 DNA: TGTGCCAGCAGCTTGGTGTGGGATCAGTACTTC. Translation: CASSLVWDQYF.

CDR3 amino acids: CASSSGVADTQYF. In DNA, the CDR3 is TGTGCCAGCAGCTCCGGAGTTGCAGATACGCAGTATTTT. The J gene is TRBJ2-3, the V gene TRBV7-3; D uncertain. The CDR3 length is 13 residues. Germline-derived CDR1 and CDR2 are SGHTA and FQGTGA. Trimming stripped 4 bases from V and 4 bases from J, with 9 bases between. Looking up the rest from reference TRBV7-3 and TRBJ2-3 gives the full variable domain: GAGVSQTPSNKVTEKGKYVELRCDPISGHTALYWYRQSLGQGPEFLIYFQGTGAADDSGLPNDRFFAVRPEGSVSTLKIQRTERGDSAVYLCASSSGVADTQYFGPGTRLTVL.

The chain couples TRBV2 to TRBJ2-7; D is possibly TRBD2 (6 bases). Germline V gives CDR1 SNHLY, CDR2 FYNNEI. Trimming stripped 3 bases from V and 3 bases from J, with 12 bases between. This CDR3 is built from 14 residues. The CDR3 is CASSEGDWSYEQYF. CDR3 nucleotide sequence: TGTGCCAGCAGTGAGGGGGACTGGAGCTACGAGCAGTACTTC.

In the case of this clonotype: Germline and junction disagree at one end, which may indicate a read error. The genes are TRBV7-9 and TRBJ1-6; D is undetermined. CDR3 size: 15 residues. Germline V CDR1 and CDR2: SEHNR, FQNEAQ (reference sequence). The chain's CDR3 is CASSPTGSYNSPLHF. The DNA for the CDR3 is TGTGCCAGCAGCCCAACGGGCTCCTATAATTCGCCCCTCCACTTT.

The rearrangement links TRBV7-9 to TRBJ1-2; D is perhaps TRBD1 (6 bases). Deletions cut 5 bases from V and 14 bases from J, with 27 bases between. Germline-derived CDR1 and CDR2 are SEHNR and FQNEAQ (reference sequence). This CDR3 is 15 amino acids long. This chain's CDR3 is CASSLKGGARVKYTF. CDR3 sequence (DNA): TGTGCCAGCAGCCTAAAAGGGGGGGCCCGGGTCAAGTATACCTTC.

The chain carries TRBV7-3 and TRBJ2-5; tentative D call: TRBD2 (5 bases). Germline CDR1 SGHTA, CDR2 FQGTGA. CDR3 size: 15 residues. V shed 6 bases and J shed 7 bases, with 21 bases lying between them. The CDR3 DNA reads TGTGCCAGCAGTGTTAGCGTTACTTGGGGAGCGACCCAGTACTTC. Its protein is CASSVSVTWGATQYF. The full variable domain, with the rest looked up from reference TRBV7-3 and TRBJ2-5, is GAGVSQTPSNKVTEKGKYVELRCDPISGHTALYWYRQSLGQGPEFLIYFQGTGAADDSGLPNDRFFAVRPEGSVSTLKIQRTERGDSAVYLCASSVSVTWGATQYFGPGTRLLVL.

The chain combines TRBV2 with TRBJ2-1; perhaps TRBD2 as D (6 bases). The germline V gene has CDR1 SNHLY and CDR2 FYNNEI. This CDR3 is 14 amino acids long. The germline V and J ends were trimmed by 9 bases and 4 bases, with 16 bases remaining between them. The CDR3 DNA is TGTGCCAGAAGCCTGGAGGGTGGGTACAATGAGCAGTTCTTC. It is translated as CARSLEGGYNEQFF.

Note on this clonotype: A read error is likely, as this CDR3 ends without the conserved phenylalanine or tryptophan. The DNA is omitted, as the CDR3 cannot be located on it reliably, and the CDR3 follows TCRdb's listing. The chain combines TRBV7-9 with TRBJ2-4; TRBD2 is the table's D call and was not checked against the DNA. Germline V gives CDR1 SEHNR, CDR2 FQNEAQ (reference sequence). With termini counted, the CDR3 has 12 amino acids. The CDR3 loop is CASGCAGNWGDS.

The genes are TRBV9 and TRBJ2-1; 9 bases fit TRBD1. The CDR3 totals 16 residues. Unmatched junction bases numbered 16, after V lost 4 bases and J lost 11 bases. Looked up from germline, CDR1 is SGDLS and CDR2 is YYNGEE. DNA of the CDR3: TGTGCCAGCAGCATGGGACAGGGTGATAATTCACCCCAGCAGTTCTTC. It is translated as CASSMGQGDNSPQQFF.

On this clonotype: The CDR3 ends on some other residue instead of the conserved phenylalanine or tryptophan, so this is likely a read error. The DNA is omitted, as the CDR3 cannot be located on it reliably, and the CDR3 follows TCRdb's listing. The chain uses TRBV7-8 and TRBJ2-1; TRBD2, the D gene given by the table, was not confirmed from the DNA. Counting both end residues, the CDR3 totals 13 amino acids. The germline CDR1 and CDR2 sequences are SGHVS and FQNEAQ. This CDR3 is CASSSRGTWEETQ.

This clonotype was observed a handful of times. This chain connects TRBV15 to TRBJ1-2; D perhaps matches TRBD1 (6 bases). V lost 2 bases, J lost 5 bases, and 18 bases lay in between. Germline values: CDR1 LNHNV, CDR2 YYDKDF (reference sequence). The CDR3 contains 16 residues. CDR3 in DNA: TGTGCCACCAGCAGAAAAGGGACACGGGGGGAATATGGCTACACCTTC. Translating gives CATSRKGTRGEYGYTF.

The chain links TRBV5-5 to TRBJ2-7; 12 nucleotides align to TRBD2. CDR1 SGHKS and CDR2 YYEKEE come from the germline V gene (reference sequence). The CDR3 has 15 amino acids. CDR3: CAGSWTSGDSYEQYV. The CDR3 DNA sequence: TGTGCCGGCAGTTGGACTAGCGGGGACTCCTACGAGCAGTACGTC.

In its sample, this clonotype was seen many times. The V call is TRBV11-3, the J call TRBJ2-3, with D possibly matching TRBD2 (5 bases). This CDR3 is built from 14 residues. V shed 1 base and J shed 6 bases, with 11 bases lying between them. CDR1 and CDR2 (germline): SGHNT, YENEEA. CDR3 in amino acids: CASSLALGADTQYF. The CDR3 DNA is TGTGCCAGCAGCTTAGCTCTGGGAGCCGATACGCAGTATTTT.

A word on this clonotype: Likely a read error: the CDR3 ends without its conserved phenylalanine or tryptophan. It is unclear where the CDR3 begins or ends on the DNA, so no DNA is shown, and the CDR3 is as TCRdb lists it. The V gene is TRBV7-8, the J gene TRBJ2-1; the D call TRBD1 from the table was never checked on the DNA. Germline CDR1 SGHVS, CDR2 FQNEAQ. The CDR3 spans 13 amino acids, including both terminal residues. The CDR3: CASSLGGGPEQHY.

This clonotype was picked up a small number of times. The V call is TRBV19, the J call TRBJ2-7; D uncertain. The length of the CDR3 is 13 residues. CDR1 is LNHDA and CDR2 is SQIVND in the germline V gene (reference sequence). V dropped 5 bases and J dropped 3 bases, with 11 bases sitting between them. The CDR3 spells CASSPALNYEQYF. Here the CDR3 DNA reads TGTGCCAGTAGTCCGGCCTTAAACTACGAGCAGTACTTC.

The gene calls are TRBV29-1 and TRBJ2-7, with D perhaps TRBD1 or TRBD2 (8 bases each). Germline values: CDR1 SQVTM, CDR2 ANQGSEA. The CDR3 runs to 13 residues. The CDR3 spells CRRGDRSPYEQYF. The CDR3 region has the DNA TGCCGGCGGGGGGACAGGAGCCCCTACGAGCAGTACTTC.